The present entry profiles one T cell receptor (beta chain) with its context. The target antigen is unknown. TCRdb keeps only in-frame clones here, not all; method: immunoSEQ multiplex PCR. The profile shows about 22,000 clones, around 92% of them singletons. The germline V and J ends were trimmed by 2 bases and 3 bases, with 11 bases remaining between them. Germline values: CDR1 PRHDT, CDR2 FYEKMQ (reference sequence). The CDR3 contains 14 residues. The sample is drawn from a study of T cell repertoires and Cas9 in healthy adults. Study-level information: Multi-effector potency, cytotoxicity and lineage were assessed in SpCas9-reactive CD4 and CD8 T cells.

Study-level findings and limits: Reportedly, SpCas9-reactive effector T cell proliferation and function were mitigated by SpCas9-reactive Tregs in vitro.

The J gene is TRBJ2-7, the V gene TRBV13; tentatively, D is TRBD1 (6 bases). The TCR sequence derives from a human donor in good health. Sequenced material: CD4+ effector T cells (CD127+, CD25-, CD137-, CD154-) from PBMCs; culture status not recorded. Written as DNA, the CDR3 is TGTGCCAGCAGCTTAATGGGGGCTCACTACGAGCAGTACTTC. Encoded protein: CASSLMGAHYEQYF.